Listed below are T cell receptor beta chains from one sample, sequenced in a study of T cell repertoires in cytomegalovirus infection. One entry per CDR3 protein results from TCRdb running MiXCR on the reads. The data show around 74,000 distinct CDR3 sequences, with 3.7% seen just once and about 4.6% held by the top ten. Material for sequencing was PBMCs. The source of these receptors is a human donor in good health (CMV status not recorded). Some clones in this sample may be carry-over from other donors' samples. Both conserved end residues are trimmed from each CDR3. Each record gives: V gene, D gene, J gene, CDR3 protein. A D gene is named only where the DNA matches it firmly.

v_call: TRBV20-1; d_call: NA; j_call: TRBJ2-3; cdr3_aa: SPYKTRPSTDTQY
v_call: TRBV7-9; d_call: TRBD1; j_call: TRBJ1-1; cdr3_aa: ASSPRGVENTEAF
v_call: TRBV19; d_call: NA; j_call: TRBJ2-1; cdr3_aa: ASSYGFGWLLPSSYNEQF
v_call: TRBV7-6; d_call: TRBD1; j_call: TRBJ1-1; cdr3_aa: ASSLRTGKTEAF
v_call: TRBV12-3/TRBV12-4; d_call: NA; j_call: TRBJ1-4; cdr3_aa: ASSFGTELF
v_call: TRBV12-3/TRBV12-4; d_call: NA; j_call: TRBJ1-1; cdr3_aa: ASGDSDGTEAF
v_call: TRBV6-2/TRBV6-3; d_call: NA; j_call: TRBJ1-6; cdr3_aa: ASSYAESNSPLH
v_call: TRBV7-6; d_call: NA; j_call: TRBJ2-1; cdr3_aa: ASSRSDRENNEQF
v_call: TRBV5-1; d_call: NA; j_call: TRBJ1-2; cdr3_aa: ASRYPGESYGYT
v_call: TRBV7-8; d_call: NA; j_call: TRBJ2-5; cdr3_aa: ASSRLGETQY
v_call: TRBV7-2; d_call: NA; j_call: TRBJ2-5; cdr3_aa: ASSLSGQMGTQY
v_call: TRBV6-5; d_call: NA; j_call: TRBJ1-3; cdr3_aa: ASSLQGTLSGNTIY
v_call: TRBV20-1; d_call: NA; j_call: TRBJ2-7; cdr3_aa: SATLTVRDPFTEQY
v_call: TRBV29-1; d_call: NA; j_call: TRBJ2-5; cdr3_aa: SVEPHDLQETQY
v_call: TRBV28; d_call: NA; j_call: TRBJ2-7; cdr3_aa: ASSFGPAANYEQY
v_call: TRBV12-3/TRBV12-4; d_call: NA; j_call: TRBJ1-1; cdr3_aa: ASRWGVERAF
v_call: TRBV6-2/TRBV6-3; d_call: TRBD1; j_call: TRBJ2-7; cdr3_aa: ASSHRDRGSYEQY
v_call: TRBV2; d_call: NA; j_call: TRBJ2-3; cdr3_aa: ASSPLITDTQY
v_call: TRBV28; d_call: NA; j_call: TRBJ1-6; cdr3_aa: ASSLAGTGITPLH
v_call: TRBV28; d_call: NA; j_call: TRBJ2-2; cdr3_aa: ASRRTASGELF
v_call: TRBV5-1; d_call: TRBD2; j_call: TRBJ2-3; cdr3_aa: ASSLPSELAGGLEGWTDTQY
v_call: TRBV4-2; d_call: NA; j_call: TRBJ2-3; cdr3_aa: ASSHPRLDTQY
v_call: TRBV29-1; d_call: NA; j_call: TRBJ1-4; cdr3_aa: SEPNEKLF
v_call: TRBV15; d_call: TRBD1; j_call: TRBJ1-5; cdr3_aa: ATGQGYNQPQH